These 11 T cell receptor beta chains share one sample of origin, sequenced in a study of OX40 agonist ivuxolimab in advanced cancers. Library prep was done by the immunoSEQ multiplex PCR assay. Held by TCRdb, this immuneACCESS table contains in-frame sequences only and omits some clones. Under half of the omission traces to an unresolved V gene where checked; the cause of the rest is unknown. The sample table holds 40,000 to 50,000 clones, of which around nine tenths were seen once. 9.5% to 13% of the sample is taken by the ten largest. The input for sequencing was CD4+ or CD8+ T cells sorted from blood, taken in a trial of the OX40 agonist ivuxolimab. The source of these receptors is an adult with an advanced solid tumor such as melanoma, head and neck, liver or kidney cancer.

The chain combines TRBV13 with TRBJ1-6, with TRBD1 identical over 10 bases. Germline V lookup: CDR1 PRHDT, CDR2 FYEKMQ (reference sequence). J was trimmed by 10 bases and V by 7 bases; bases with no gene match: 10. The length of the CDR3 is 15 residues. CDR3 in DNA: TGTGCCAGCAACTATAACCGGGACAGGGGATCACCCCTCCACTTT. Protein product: CASNYNRDRGSPLHF.

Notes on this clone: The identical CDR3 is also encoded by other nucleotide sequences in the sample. The CDR3 coding sequence is TGCGCCAGCTCTCAGGGGGGAAGGACTGAAGCTTTCTTT. Protein product: CASSQGGRTEAFF. The chain recombines TRBV4-1 with TRBJ1-1, with 7 bases aligning to TRBD1. The CDR3 is 13 amino acids. With 8 bases clipped from V and 5 bases from J, the junction kept 8 bases outside the gene matches. Looked up from germline, CDR1 is MGHRA and CDR2 is YSYEKL.

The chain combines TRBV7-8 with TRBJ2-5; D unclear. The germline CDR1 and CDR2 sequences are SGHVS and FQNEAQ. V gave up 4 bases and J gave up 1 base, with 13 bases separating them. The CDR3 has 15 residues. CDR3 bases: TGTGCCAGCAGCTCGAGGCGTCAGTCCCAAGAGACCCAGTACTTC. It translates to CASSSRRQSQETQYF.

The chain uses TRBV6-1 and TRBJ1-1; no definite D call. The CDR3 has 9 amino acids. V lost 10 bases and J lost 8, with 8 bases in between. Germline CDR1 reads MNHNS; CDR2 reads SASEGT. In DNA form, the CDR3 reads TGTGCCACACGAGTGGAAGCTTTCTTT. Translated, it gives CATRVEAFF.

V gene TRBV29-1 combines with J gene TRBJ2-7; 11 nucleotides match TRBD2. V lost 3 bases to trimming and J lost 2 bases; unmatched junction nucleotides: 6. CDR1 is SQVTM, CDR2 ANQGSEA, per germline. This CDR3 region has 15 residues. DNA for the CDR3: TGCAGCGTTGAGGCTAGCGGGAGGCAAACCTACGAGCAGTACTTC. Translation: CSVEASGRQTYEQYF.

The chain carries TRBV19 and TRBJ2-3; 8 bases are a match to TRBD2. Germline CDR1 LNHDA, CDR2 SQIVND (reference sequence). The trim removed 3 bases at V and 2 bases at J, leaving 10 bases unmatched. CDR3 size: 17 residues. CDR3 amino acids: CASSISPGLVFTDTQYF. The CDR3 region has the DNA TGTGCCAGTAGTATTAGCCCGGGACTAGTATTCACAGATACGCAGTATTTT.

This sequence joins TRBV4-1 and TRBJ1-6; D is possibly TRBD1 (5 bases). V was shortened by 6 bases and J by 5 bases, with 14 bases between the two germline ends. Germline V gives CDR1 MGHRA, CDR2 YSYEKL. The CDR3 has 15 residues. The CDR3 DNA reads TGCGCCAGCAGTCCACTCCAGGGCCATAATTCACCCCTCCACTTT. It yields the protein CASSPLQGHNSPLHF.

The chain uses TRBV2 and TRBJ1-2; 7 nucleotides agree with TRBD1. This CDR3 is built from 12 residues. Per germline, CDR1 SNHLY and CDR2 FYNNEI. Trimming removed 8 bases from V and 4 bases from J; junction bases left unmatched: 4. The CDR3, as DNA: TGTGCCAGCGGAGGGGGCGCCTATGGCTACACCTTC. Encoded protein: CASGGGAYGYTF.

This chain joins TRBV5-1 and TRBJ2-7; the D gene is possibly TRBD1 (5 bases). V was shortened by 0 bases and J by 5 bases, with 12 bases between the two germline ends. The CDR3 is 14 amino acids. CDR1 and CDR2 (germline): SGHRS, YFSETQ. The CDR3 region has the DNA TGCGCCAGCAGCTTGGTTGGCAGGGAACACGAGCAGTACTTC. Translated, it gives CASSLVGREHEQYF.

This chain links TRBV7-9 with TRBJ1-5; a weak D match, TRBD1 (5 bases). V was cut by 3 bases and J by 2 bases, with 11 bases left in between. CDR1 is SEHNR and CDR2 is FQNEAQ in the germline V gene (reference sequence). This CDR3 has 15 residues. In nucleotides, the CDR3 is TGTGCCAGCAGCTTTGGGGGTCTGGGCAATCAGCCCCAGCATTTT. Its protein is CASSFGGLGNQPQHF.

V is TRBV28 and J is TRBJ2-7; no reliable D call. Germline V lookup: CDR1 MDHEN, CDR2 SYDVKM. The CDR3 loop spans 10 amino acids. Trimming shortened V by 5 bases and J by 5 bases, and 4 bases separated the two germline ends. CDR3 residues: CASSHNEQYF. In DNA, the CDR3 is TGTGCCAGCAGTCACAACGAGCAGTACTTC.